These 11 T cell receptor beta chains originate from one sample sequenced in a study of T-cell memory formation after mild COVID-19. A single record per CDR3 protein comes from TCRdb applying MiXCR to the 5' RACE reads. The sample yields hundreds of thousands of distinct CDR3 sequences, roughly 20% seen once. The sequencing input was PBMCs or a T cell subset sorted from them (not recorded which). These receptors all come from an adult woman who had mild COVID-19 (a few samples of this study predate the infection). Cell type and time point are not known.

This chain links TRBV2 with TRBJ2-5; D unclear. Trimming removed 4 bases from V and 2 bases from J, with 11 bases in between. The CDR3 spans 14 residues. CDR1 and CDR2 (germline): SNHLY, FYNNEI. The CDR3 reads CASSGRTDQETQYF. CDR3 bases: TGTGCCAGCAGTGGAAGGACGGATCAAGAGACCCAGTACTTC.

This clonotype was seen more than once but under ten times. CDR3 bases: TGTGCCAGCAGTTTAGCGGACGGACTCCCCATGAACACTGAAGCTTTCTTT. Amino acid sequence: CASSLADGLPMNTEAFF. This sequence joins TRBV12-3 or TRBV12-4 and TRBJ1-1; no definite D call. Trimming left V 0 bases short and J 0 bases short, with 14 bases between. The CDR3 spans 17 residues.

This clonotype was found a few times. The CDR3 spells CATRLAPRETQYF. The CDR3 coding sequence is TGTGCCACCAGACTAGCTCCAAGGGAGACCCAGTACTTC. V is TRBV15 and J is TRBJ2-5; maybe TRBD2 (6 bases). The V gene's germline CDR1 is LNHNV and CDR2 YYDKDF (reference sequence). V was cut by 6 bases and J by 5 bases, with 13 bases left in between. CDR3 size: 13 residues. Looking up the rest from reference TRBV15 and TRBJ2-5 gives the full variable domain: DAMVIQNPRYQVTQFGKPVTLSCSQTLNHNVMYWYQQKSSQAPKLLFHYYDKDFNNEADTPDNFQSRRPNTSFCFLDIRSPGLGDTAMYLCATRLAPRETQYFGPGTRLLVL.

This clonotype came up a few times. This chain uses TRBV4-1 with TRBJ1-1, with a possible D match to TRBD1 (5 bases). V was trimmed by 0 bases and J by 0 bases, leaving 11 bases between them. The CDR3 loop spans 16 amino acids. Germline V gives CDR1 MGHRA, CDR2 YSYEKL. The CDR3 DNA follows: TGCGCCAGCAGCCAAGAAAGTGACAGTTTGAACACTGAAGCTTTCTTT. This gives the protein CASSQESDSLNTEAFF.

This clonotype appeared a few times. The chain uses TRBV5-1 and TRBJ2-3; 8 positions match TRBD2. This CDR3 comprises 16 residues. V was pared by 0 bases and J by 2 bases, with 5 bases of the junction left unmatched. Germline CDR1 and CDR2: SGHRS and YFSETQ. Written as DNA, the CDR3 is TGCGCCAGCAGCTTGGATCCCGGGGGGGCCACAGATACGCAGTATTTT. This translates into CASSLDPGGATDTQYF.

In its sample, this clonotype was seen a few times. J is TRBJ2-2 and V is TRBV7-2, with a possible D match to TRBD1 (6 bases). Germline CDR1 SGHTA, CDR2 FQGNSA. CDR3 length equals 16 residues. The V gene lost 5 bases and the J gene lost 0 bases, with 13 bases spanning the gap. The CDR3: CASSPRQDPNTGELFF. CDR3 DNA sequence: TGTGCCAGCAGCCCCCGACAGGATCCGAACACCGGGGAGCTGTTTTTT.

CDR3 DNA: TGTGCCAGCAGCACTACTAGCGGGAGGGGGCCTGGGGCCAACGTCCTGACTTTC. As protein: CASSTTSGRGPGANVLTF. The V gene is TRBV7-2, the J gene TRBJ2-6; 13 bases line up with TRBD2. Germline CDR1 is SGHTA and CDR2 is FQGNSA. V gave up 5 bases and J gave up 2 bases; unmatched junction bases: 6. The CDR3 extends over 18 amino acids.

This clonotype showed up just a few times. The V and J genes are TRBV6-5 and TRBJ1-2; 11 bases map to TRBD1. Germline values: CDR1 MNHEY, CDR2 SVGAGI. This CDR3 has 14 residues. The junction had 5 bases not matched to a gene; V was cut back by 4 bases and J by 7 bases. CDR3 bases: TGTGCCAGCAGTTCGACCGGACAGGGGGCTGGCTACACCTTC. Translated, it gives CASSSTGQGAGYTF.

This clonotype was seen more than once but under ten times. This sequence joins TRBV7-3 and TRBJ2-1; a possible D gene is TRBD1 (5 bases). Germline V gives CDR1 SGHTA, CDR2 FQGTGA. Trimming cost V 0 bases and J 1 base, with 10 bases left between them. This CDR3 region has 16 residues. The DNA of the CDR3 is TGTGCCAGCAGCTTAACCCGGACACGGTCCTACAATGAGCAGTTCTTC. It translates to CASSLTRTRSYNEQFF.

This clonotype occurred a few times. V and J are TRBV5-1 and TRBJ1-1, with D maybe TRBD1 (5 bases). Between the trimmed V and J ends, which lost 4 bases and 2 bases, there was a span of 12 bases. Per germline, CDR1 SGHRS and CDR2 YFSETQ. The CDR3 runs to 14 residues. The chain's CDR3 is CASSPLTANTEAFF. DNA of the CDR3: TGCGCCAGCAGCCCCCTGACAGCTAACACTGAAGCTTTCTTT.

The rearrangement uses TRBV6-4 and TRBJ2-2, with 8 bases matching TRBD1. V trimming: 0 bases; J trimming: 0 bases; junction bases outside the gene matches: 12. Germline V lookup: CDR1 MRHNA, CDR2 SNTAGT. The CDR3 is made up of 20 amino acids. DNA for the CDR3: TGTGCCAGCAGTGACTCCATACTTGGGACAGGAGTTACGAACACCGGGGAGCTGTTTTTT. Protein: CASSDSILGTGVTNTGELFF.